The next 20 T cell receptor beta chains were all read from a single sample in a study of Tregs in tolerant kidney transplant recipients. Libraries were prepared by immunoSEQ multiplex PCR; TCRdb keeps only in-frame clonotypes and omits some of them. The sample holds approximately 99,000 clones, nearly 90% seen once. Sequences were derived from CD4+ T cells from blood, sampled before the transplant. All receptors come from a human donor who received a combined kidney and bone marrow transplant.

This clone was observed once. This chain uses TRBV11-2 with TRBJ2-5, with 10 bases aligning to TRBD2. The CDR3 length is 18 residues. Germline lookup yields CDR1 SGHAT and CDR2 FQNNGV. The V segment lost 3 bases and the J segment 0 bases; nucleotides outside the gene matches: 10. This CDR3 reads CASSFLERGGPYQETQYF. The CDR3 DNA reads TGTGCCAGCAGCTTTTTGGAGCGGGGGGGTCCTTACCAAGAGACCCAGTACTTC.

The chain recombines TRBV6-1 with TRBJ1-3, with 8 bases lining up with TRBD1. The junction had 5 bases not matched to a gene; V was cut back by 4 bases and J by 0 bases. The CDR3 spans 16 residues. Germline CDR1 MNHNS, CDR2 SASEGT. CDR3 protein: CASSGTGHSSGNTIYF. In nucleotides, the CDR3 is TGTGCCAGCAGTGGGACAGGGCATAGCTCTGGAAACACCATATATTTT.

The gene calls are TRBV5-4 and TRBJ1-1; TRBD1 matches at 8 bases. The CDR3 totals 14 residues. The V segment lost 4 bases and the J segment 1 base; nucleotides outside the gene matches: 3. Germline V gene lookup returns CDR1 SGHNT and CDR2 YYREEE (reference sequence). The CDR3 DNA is TGTGCCAGCAGCCCACAGGGGGGGAACACTGAAGCTTTCTTT. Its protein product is CASSPQGGNTEAFF.

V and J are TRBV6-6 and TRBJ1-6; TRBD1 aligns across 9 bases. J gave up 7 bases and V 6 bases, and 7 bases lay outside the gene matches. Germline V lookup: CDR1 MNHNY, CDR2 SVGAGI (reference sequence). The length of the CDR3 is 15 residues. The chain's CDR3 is CASRRNDRGNSPLHF. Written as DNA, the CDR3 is TGTGCCAGCAGACGCAACGACAGGGGGAATTCACCCCTCCACTTT.

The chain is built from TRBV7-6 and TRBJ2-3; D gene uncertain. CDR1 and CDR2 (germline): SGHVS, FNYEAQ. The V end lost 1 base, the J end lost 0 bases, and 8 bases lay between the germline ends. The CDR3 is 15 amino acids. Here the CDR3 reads CASSLGATSTDTQYF. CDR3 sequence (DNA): TGTGCCAGCAGCTTAGGCGCCACTAGCACAGATACGCAGTATTTT.

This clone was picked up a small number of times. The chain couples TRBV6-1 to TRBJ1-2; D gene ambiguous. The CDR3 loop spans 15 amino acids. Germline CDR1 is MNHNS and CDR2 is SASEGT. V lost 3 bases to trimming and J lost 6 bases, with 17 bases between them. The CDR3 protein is CASSDQLGSWNGYTF. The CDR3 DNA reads TGTGCCAGCAGTGATCAGCTCGGGAGTTGGAATGGCTACACCTTC.

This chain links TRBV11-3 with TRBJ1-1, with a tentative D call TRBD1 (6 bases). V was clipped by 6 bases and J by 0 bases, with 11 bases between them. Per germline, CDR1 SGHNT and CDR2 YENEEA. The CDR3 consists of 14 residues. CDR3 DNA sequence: TGTGCCAGCAGGGAACAGGGAGTGAACACTGAAGCTTTCTTT. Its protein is CASREQGVNTEAFF.

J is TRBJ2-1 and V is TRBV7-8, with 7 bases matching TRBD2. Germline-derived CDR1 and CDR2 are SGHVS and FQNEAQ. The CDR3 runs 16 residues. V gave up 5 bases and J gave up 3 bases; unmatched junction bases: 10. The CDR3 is CASSGTSAVLYNEQFF. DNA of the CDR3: TGTGCCAGCAGCGGAACTAGCGCGGTCCTCTACAATGAGCAGTTCTTC.

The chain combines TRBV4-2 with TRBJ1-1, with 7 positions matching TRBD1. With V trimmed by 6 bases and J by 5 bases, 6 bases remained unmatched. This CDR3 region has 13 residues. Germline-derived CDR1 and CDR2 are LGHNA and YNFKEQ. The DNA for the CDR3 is TGTGCCAGCAGGCAGACAGGGACGACTGAAGCTTTCTTT. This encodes CASRQTGTTEAFF.

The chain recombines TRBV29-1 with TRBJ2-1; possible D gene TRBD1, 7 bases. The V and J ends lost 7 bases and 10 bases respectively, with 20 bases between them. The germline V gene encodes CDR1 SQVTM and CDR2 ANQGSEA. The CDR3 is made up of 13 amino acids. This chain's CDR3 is CSARSGSGGEQFF. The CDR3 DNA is TGCAGCGCCCGAAGCGGATCAGGGGGGGAGCAGTTCTTC.

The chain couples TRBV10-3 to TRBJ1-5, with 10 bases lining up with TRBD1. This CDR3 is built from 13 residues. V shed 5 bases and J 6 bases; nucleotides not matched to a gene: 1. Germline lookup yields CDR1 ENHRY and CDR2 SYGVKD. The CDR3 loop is CAISWDRGQPQHF. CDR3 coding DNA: TGTGCCATCAGTTGGGACAGGGGTCAGCCCCAGCATTTT.

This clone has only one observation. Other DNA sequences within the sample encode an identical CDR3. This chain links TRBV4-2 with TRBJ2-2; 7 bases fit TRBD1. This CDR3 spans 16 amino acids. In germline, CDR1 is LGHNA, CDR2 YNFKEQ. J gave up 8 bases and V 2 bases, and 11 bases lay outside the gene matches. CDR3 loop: CASSQRTGPGTGELFF. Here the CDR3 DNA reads TGTGCCAGCAGCCAAAGGACAGGCCCGGGAACTGGGGAGCTGTTTTTT.

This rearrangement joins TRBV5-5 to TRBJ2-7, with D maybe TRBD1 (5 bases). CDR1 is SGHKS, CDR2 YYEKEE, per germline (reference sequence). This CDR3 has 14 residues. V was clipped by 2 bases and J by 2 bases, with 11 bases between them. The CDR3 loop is CASSLGVGTYEQYF. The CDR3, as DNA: TGTGCCAGCAGCTTAGGGGTAGGGACCTACGAGCAGTACTTC.

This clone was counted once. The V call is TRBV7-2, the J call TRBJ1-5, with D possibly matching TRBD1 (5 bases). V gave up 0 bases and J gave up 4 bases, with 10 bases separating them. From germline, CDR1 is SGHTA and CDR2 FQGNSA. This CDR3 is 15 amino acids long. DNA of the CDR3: TGTGCCAGCAGCTTAGCCAGGGTCGGGAATCAGCCCCAGCATTTT. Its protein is CASSLARVGNQPQHF.

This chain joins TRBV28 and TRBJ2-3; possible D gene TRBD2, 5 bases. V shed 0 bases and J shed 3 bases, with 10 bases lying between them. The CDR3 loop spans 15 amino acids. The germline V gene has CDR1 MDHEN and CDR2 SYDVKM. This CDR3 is CASSLWGRGTDTQYF. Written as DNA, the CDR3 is TGTGCCAGCAGTTTATGGGGCCGAGGGACAGATACGCAGTATTTT.

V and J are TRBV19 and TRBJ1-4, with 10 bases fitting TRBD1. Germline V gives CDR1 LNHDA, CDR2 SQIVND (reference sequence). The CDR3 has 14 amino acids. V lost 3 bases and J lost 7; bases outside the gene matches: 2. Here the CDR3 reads CASSIGTGAEKLFF. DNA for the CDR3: TGTGCCAGTAGTATTGGGACAGGGGCTGAAAAACTGTTTTTT.

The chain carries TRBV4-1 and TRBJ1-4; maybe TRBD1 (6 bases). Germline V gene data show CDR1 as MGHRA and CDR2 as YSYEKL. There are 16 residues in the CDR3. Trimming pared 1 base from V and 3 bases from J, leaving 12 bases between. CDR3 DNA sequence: TGCGCCAGCAGCCAAGGATGGGGGCAGGCTAATGAAAAACTGTTTTTT. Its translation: CASSQGWGQANEKLFF.

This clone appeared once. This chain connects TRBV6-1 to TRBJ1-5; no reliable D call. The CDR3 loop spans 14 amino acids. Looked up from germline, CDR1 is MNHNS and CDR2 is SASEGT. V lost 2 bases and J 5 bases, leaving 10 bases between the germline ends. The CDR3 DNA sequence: TGTGCCAGCAGTGAACCCTACAGTTATCAGCCCCAGCATTTT. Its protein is CASSEPYSYQPQHF.

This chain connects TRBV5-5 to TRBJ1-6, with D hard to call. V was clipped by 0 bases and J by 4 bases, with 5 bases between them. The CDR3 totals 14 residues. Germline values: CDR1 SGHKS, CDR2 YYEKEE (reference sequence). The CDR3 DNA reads TGTGCCAGCAGCTTGGAACAGTATAATTCACCCCTCCACTTT. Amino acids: CASSLEQYNSPLHF. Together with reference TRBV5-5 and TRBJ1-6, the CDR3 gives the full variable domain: DAGVTQSPTHLIKTRGQQVTLRCSPISGHKSVSWYQQVLGQGPQFIFQYYEKEERGRGNFPDRFSARQFPNYSSELNVNALLLGDSALYLCASSLEQYNSPLHFGNGTRLTVT.

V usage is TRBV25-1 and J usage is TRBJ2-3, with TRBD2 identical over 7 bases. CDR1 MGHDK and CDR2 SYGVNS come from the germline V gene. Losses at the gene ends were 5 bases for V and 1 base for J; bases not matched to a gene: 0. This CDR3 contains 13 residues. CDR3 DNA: TGTGCCAGCAGTAGCGGGGGCACAGATACGCAGTATTTT. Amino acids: CASSSGGTDTQYF.